This TCR beta chain was captured in a study of T cell repertoires in cytomegalovirus infection. For the study at large: Matching HLA type and CMV infection were both indicated by public TCR beta signatures. Whole-study findings and limits: CMV-specific TCR beta clonotypes restricted by HLA-C dominated the ex vivo response.

V was shortened by 5 bases and J by 11 bases, with 18 bases between the two germline ends. The CDR3 loop spans 12 amino acids. Germline CDR1 reads SQVTM; CDR2 reads ANQGSEA. TCRdb redid the calling of the reads with MiXCR, one entry per CDR3 protein. The data contain hundreds of thousands of distinct CDR3 sequences, 24% of them singletons. This clonotype was counted between two and nine times. Its antigen is unidentified. Material for sequencing was CD8+ T cells from PBMCs. The receptor's source is a human donor in good health (CMV status not recorded). Some clones in this sample may be carry-over from other donors' samples. This chain links TRBV29-1 with TRBJ1-1; D unclear. The CDR3 nucleotides are TGCAGCGTTCTGACGTCCTGGCGTGAGGCTTTCTTT. It is translated as CSVLTSWREAFF.